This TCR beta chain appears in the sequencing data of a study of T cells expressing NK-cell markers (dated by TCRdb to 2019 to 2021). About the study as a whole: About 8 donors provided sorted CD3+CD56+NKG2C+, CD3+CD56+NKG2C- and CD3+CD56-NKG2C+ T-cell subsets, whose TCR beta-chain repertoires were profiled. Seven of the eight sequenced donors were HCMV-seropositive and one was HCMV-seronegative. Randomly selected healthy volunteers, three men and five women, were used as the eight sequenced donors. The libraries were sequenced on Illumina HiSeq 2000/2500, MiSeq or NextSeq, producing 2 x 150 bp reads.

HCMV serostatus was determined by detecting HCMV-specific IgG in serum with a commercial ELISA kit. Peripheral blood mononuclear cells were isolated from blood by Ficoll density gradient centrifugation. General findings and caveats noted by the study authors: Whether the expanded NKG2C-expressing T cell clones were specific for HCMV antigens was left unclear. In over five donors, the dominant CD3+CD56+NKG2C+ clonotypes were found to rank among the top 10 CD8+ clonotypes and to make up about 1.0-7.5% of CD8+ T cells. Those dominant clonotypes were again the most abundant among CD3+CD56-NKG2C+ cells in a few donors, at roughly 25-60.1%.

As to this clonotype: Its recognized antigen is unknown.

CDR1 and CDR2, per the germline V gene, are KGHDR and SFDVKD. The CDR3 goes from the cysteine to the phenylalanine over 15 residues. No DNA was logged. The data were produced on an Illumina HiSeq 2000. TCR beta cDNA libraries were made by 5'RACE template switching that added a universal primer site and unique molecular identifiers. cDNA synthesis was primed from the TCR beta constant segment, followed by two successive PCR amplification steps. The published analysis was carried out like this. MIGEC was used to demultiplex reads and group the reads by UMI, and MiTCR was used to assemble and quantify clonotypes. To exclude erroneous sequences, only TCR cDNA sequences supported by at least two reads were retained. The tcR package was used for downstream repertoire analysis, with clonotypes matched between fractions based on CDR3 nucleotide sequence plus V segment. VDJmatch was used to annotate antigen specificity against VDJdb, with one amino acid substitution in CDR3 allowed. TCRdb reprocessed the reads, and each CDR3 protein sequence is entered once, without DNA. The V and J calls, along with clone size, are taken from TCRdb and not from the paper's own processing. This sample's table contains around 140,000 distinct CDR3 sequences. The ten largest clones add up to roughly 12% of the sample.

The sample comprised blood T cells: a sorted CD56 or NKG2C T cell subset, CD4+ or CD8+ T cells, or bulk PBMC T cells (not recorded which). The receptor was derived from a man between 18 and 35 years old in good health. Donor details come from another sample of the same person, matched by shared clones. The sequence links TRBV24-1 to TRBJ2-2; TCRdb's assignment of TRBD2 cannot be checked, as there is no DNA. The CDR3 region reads CATSDFGTNTGELFF.